Presented here are 20 T cell receptor beta chains from one specimen sequenced in a study of T cells after yellow fever vaccination. TCRdb reprocessed the 5' RACE reads with MiXCR, giving one entry per CDR3 protein. The sample comprises about 150,000 distinct CDR3 sequences, approximately 6.6% of which are singletons, and under 0.7% rests with the top ten. Sequencing used CD4+ T cells sorted from PBMCs, obtained 10 days after the yellow fever booster vaccination. All receptors come from a man aged 25-45 years who received the YFV17D yellow fever vaccine.

This clonotype occurred many times. The genes are TRBV3-1 and TRBJ1-1, with a possible D match to TRBD1 (5 bases). The CDR3 consists of 12 residues. The germline CDR1 and CDR2 sequences are LGHDT and YNNKEL (reference sequence). V was cut by 8 bases and J by 5 bases, with 12 bases left in between. The CDR3 nucleotides read TGTGCCAGCCGCGCGGGGGGGACTGAAGCTTTCTTT. Protein: CASRAGGTEAFF. The whole variable domain, remainder taken from reference TRBV3-1 and TRBJ1-1, is DTAVSQTPKYLVTQMGNDKSIKCEQNLGHDTMYWYKQDSKKFLKIMFSYNNKELIINETVPNRFSPKSPDKAHLNLHINSLELGDSAVYFCASRAGGTEAFFGQGTRLTVV.

There are many counts of this clonotype. The chain joins TRBV9 to TRBJ2-2; D is possibly TRBD2 (6 bases). The CDR3 sequence is 15 residues long. Per germline, CDR1 SGDLS and CDR2 YYNGEE. V dropped 1 base and J dropped 3 bases, with 10 bases sitting between them. The CDR3 DNA is TGTGCCAGCAGCGTAAGCGGGCGGGACACCGGGGAGCTGTTTTTT. Amino acids: CASSVSGRDTGELFF.

This clonotype was detected a few times. The chain combines TRBV5-4 with TRBJ1-5; 7 bases match TRBD1. Per germline, CDR1 SGHNT and CDR2 YYREEE (reference sequence). After removal of 0 bases from V and 0 bases from J, the junction contained 12 bases not matched to a gene. The CDR3 spans 19 residues. This CDR3 reads CASSLVKGAGVYSNQPQHF. CDR3 in DNA: TGTGCCAGCAGCTTGGTGAAGGGGGCGGGGGTCTATAGCAATCAGCCCCAGCATTTT. The entire variable domain, with the rest obtained from reference TRBV5-4 and TRBJ1-5, is as follows: ETGVTQSPTHLIKTRGQQVTLRCSSQSGHNTVSWYQQALGQGPQFIFQYYREEENGRGNFPPRFSGLQFPNYSSELNVNALELDDSALYLCASSLVKGAGVYSNQPQHFGDGTRLSIL.

This clonotype came up many times. The gene calls are TRBV7-2 and TRBJ1-5, with D possibly TRBD1 on 5 matching bases. Germline CDR1 and CDR2: SGHTA and FQGNSA. The CDR3 spans 14 residues. Deletions cut 4 bases from V and 10 bases from J, with 17 bases between. For the CDR3, the DNA is TGTGCCAGCAGCTCGCGGGCGCTTGGGGGACCCCAGCATTTT. This gives the protein CASSSRALGGPQHF.

This clonotype has at least ten counts. J is TRBJ2-7 and V is TRBV7-2, with TRBD2 as a possible D gene (6 bases). Germline CDR1 and CDR2: SGHTA and FQGNSA. The CDR3 runs 13 residues. V lost 0 bases, J lost 5 bases, and 8 bases lay in between. CDR3 nucleotide sequence: TGTGCCAGCAGCTTAGCGGGAGGAAACGAGCAGTACTTC. Translating gives CASSLAGGNEQYF.

This clonotype occurred many times. This sequence joins TRBV12-3 or TRBV12-4 and TRBJ1-2; D is perhaps TRBD1 (5 bases). This CDR3 is 15 amino acids long. The ends were cut back, 7 bases at V and 7 bases at J, with 22 bases in the middle. As DNA, the CDR3 is TGTGCCAGCACCCCCGGGACGCTTACCTCTAGTGGCTACACCTTC. Its protein product is CASTPGTLTSSGYTF.

This clonotype has at least ten counts. The gene calls are TRBV7-2 and TRBJ1-2; no reliable D call. This CDR3 region has 12 residues. Trimming removed 5 bases at V and 4 bases at J, with 8 bases between. Germline V gives CDR1 SGHTA, CDR2 FQGNSA. The CDR3 protein is CASSPGSYGYTF. In DNA form, the CDR3 reads TGTGCCAGCAGCCCGGGGAGCTATGGCTACACCTTC.

A few counts support this clonotype. The gene calls are TRBV3-1 and TRBJ2-1; 12 bases line up with TRBD1. The CDR3 runs to 15 residues. The germline V gene encodes CDR1 LGHDT and CDR2 YNNKEL (reference sequence). J gave up 8 bases and V 4 bases, and 6 bases lay outside the gene matches. CDR3 loop: CASSPGTGGGDEQFF. CDR3 nucleotides: TGTGCCAGCAGCCCTGGGACAGGGGGCGGCGATGAGCAGTTCTTC.

Comment on this clonotype: One base away lies a much larger clone, so this may be a sequencing read error. V is TRBV12-3 or TRBV12-4 and J is TRBJ2-1, with a possible D match to TRBD2 (5 bases). The V gene lost 10 bases and the J gene lost 6 bases, with 13 bases spanning the gap. The CDR3 spans 12 residues. In DNA form, the CDR3 reads TGTGCCATACTGGAAGGGAGCAATGAGCAGTTCTTC. This translates into CAILEGSNEQFF.

There are many counts of this clonotype. The gene calls are TRBV18 and TRBJ2-1, with TRBD1 matching over 10 bases. This CDR3 has 15 residues. From germline, CDR1 is KGHSH and CDR2 LQKENI. The J segment lost 2 bases and the V segment lost 5 bases, leaving 3 bases of the junction unmatched. In DNA form, the CDR3 reads TGTGCCAGCTCATTAGGACAGGGGGCCTACAATGAGCAGTTCTTC. Protein sequence: CASSLGQGAYNEQFF.

This clonotype appeared many times. The V and J genes are TRBV7-9 and TRBJ2-2, with a weak D call TRBD1 (6 bases). V lost 2 bases, J lost 0 bases, and 10 bases lay in between. The CDR3 length is 16 residues. Germline lookup yields CDR1 SEHNR and CDR2 FQNEAQ (reference sequence). The CDR3 spells CASSLMQGPNTGELFF. The CDR3 region has the DNA TGTGCCAGCAGCTTAATGCAGGGGCCGAACACCGGGGAGCTGTTTTTT. Filled out from reference TRBV7-9 and TRBJ2-2, the complete variable domain reads DTGVSQNPRHKITKRGQNVTFRCDPISEHNRLYWYRQTLGQGPEFLTYFQNEAQLEKSRLLSDRFSAERPKGSFSTLEIQRTEQGDSAMYLCASSLMQGPNTGELFFGEGSRLTVL.

There are many counts of this clonotype. The chain joins TRBV29-1 to TRBJ2-1; TRBD2 aligns across 10 bases. V shed 3 bases, J shed 8 bases, and the junction held 7 bases outside the gene matches. Germline CDR1 and CDR2: SQVTM and ANQGSEA. The CDR3 is 14 amino acids. The chain's CDR3 is CSVDASGSTDEQFF. The CDR3 region has the DNA TGCAGCGTTGATGCTAGCGGGAGTACGGATGAGCAGTTCTTC.

Only a few counts were recorded for this clonotype. V is TRBV5-5 and J is TRBJ1-2; D remains ambiguous. The V end lost 0 bases, the J end lost 4 bases, and 7 bases lay between the germline ends. Germline-derived CDR1 and CDR2 are SGHKS and YYEKEE (reference sequence). This CDR3 region has 13 residues. The CDR3 DNA follows: TGTGCCAGCAGCTTGGGGGCCTTCTATGGCTACACCTTC. Translated, it gives CASSLGAFYGYTF.

In its sample, this clonotype was seen many times. V usage is TRBV5-1 and J usage is TRBJ2-1, with 12 bases aligning to TRBD2. This CDR3 region has 16 residues. Looked up from germline, CDR1 is SGHRS and CDR2 is YFSETQ. V lost 2 bases to trimming and J lost 4 bases; unmatched junction nucleotides: 4. The CDR3 coding sequence is TGCGCCAGCAGCTTTCGGACTAGCGGGACTTACAATGAGCAGTTCTTC. Protein product: CASSFRTSGTYNEQFF. Based on the CDR3 plus reference TRBV5-1 and TRBJ2-1, the full variable domain is KAGVTQTPRYLIKTRGQQVTLSCSPISGHRSVSWYQQTPGQGLQFLFEYFSETQRNKGNFPGRFSGRQFSNSRSEMNVSTLELGDSALYLCASSFRTSGTYNEQFFGPGTRLTVL.

This clonotype has ten or more counts. The chain is built from TRBV20-1 and TRBJ2-3, with D uncertain. Germline V gene lookup returns CDR1 DFQATT and CDR2 SNEGSKA (reference sequence). V lost 6 bases and J lost 5, with 15 bases in between. The CDR3 sequence is 13 residues long. CDR3 coding DNA: TGCAGTGCCCAAAGGTCGCGCGGAGATACGCAGTATTTT. Amino acid sequence: CSAQRSRGDTQYF.

Ten or more counts support this clonotype. The chain's CDR3 is CASSQLGMGNEQFF. For the CDR3, the DNA is TGTGCCAGCAGCCAGCTTGGAATGGGGAATGAGCAGTTCTTC. V gene TRBV12-3 or TRBV12-4 combines with J gene TRBJ2-1, with D hard to call. With 6 bases removed from V and 7 bases from J, the gap between germline ends came to 16 bases. This CDR3 is 14 amino acids long.

This clonotype has more than one count but fewer than ten. This chain joins TRBV7-8 and TRBJ2-7; D gene ambiguous. Trimming removed 8 bases from V and 3 bases from J, with 14 bases in between. Germline CDR1 SGHVS, CDR2 FQNEAQ. The CDR3 runs to 13 residues. CDR3 loop: CASRPAGYYEQYF. The CDR3 region has the DNA TGTGCCAGCCGCCCGGCAGGATACTACGAGCAGTACTTC.

This chain connects TRBV3-1 to TRBJ2-2; D may be TRBD1 or TRBD2 (5 bases each). CDR3 length: 15 residues. CDR1 and CDR2 from the germline V gene are LGHDT and YNNKEL (reference sequence). Trimming cost V 5 bases and J 4 bases, with 14 bases left between them. The CDR3 is CASSWGLDRTGELFF. Written as DNA, the CDR3 is TGTGCCAGCAGCTGGGGGTTGGATCGCACCGGGGAGCTGTTTTTT.

The sample holds many counts of this clonotype. The V and J genes are TRBV6-2 or TRBV6-3 and TRBJ2-7; 9 bases fit TRBD2. This CDR3 contains 16 residues. Looked up from germline, CDR1 is MNHEY and CDR2 is SVGEGT. Germline trimming cut 10 bases from V and 1 base from J; bases unmatched to any gene: 14. The CDR3 DNA is TGTGCCACCAGAGACCCAGGGGGACTAGCTTCCTACGAGCAGTACTTC. Translating it yields CATRDPGGLASYEQYF.

This clonotype was detected a few times. The rearrangement joins TRBV5-4 to TRBJ2-7; D is undetermined. Germline assignment: CDR1 SGHNT and CDR2 YYREEE (reference sequence). The CDR3 loop spans 15 amino acids. With 0 bases removed from V and 0 bases from J, the gap between germline ends came to 10 bases. DNA for the CDR3: TGTGCCAGCAGCTTGGACTCCAGGAGCTCCTACGAGCAGTACTTC. Its translation: CASSLDSRSSYEQYF.